This is a list of T cell receptor beta chains from one sample in a study of long-term antiretroviral therapy in people with HIV. Assay: immunoSEQ multiplex PCR; the TCRdb copy retains only in-frame clones and omits some. This sample yields tens of thousands of clones, of which under 90% are seen a single time; less than 9.5% belongs to the top ten. This sample comprised unsorted PBMCs, obtained 4.7 to 5 years after starting antiretroviral therapy. These TCRs come from a man aged 35 to 55 with HIV. Both conserved end residues are part of each CDR3. A D gene is named only where the DNA matches it firmly. Clone size is shown for a subset of rows, as once, few, many or a class of expanded clone.

CDR3	DNA	D	V	size	J
CSVWTGPSYEQYF	TGCAGCGTTTGGACAGGACCCTCCTACGAGCAGTACTTC	TRBD1	TRBV29-1	NA	TRBJ2-7
CASSLSRGGETQYF	TGTGCCAGCAGCTTAAGTAGGGGTGGGGAGACCCAGTACTTC	NA	TRBV11-2	NA	TRBJ2-5
CASTPSGRAYEQYF	TGTGCCAGCACCCCAAGCGGGAGGGCCTACGAGCAGTACTTC	TRBD2	TRBV27	NA	TRBJ2-7
CASSSGGAGELFF	TGCGCCAGCAGCTCCGGGGGGGCCGGGGAGCTGTTTTTT	TRBD2	TRBV5-1	once	TRBJ2-2
CASSFGTGGALTEAFF	TGTGCCAGCAGCTTCGGGACAGGGGGCGCGTTGACTGAAGCTTTCTTT	TRBD1	TRBV5-6	NA	TRBJ1-1
CASSKPGQGAYEQYF	TGTGCCAGTAGTAAGCCGGGACAGGGCGCCTACGAGCAGTACTTC	TRBD1	TRBV19	NA	TRBJ2-7
CASSLRQSNLRETQYF	TGTGCCAGCAGCTTAAGGCAGTCAAATCTTCGGGAGACCCAGTACTTC	NA	TRBV7-2	NA	TRBJ2-5
CARRGVRRLYEQYF	TGTGCCAGGAGGGGGGTGCGGAGACTATACGAGCAGTACTTC	NA	TRBV6-1	NA	TRBJ2-7
CASGLDEVRELFF	TGTGCCAGCGGGCTCGACGAGGTCAGGGAGCTGTTTTTT	NA	TRBV6-5	NA	TRBJ2-2
CASSQDRYSNQPQHF	TGCGCCAGCAGCCAAGACAGATATAGCAATCAGCCCCAGCATTTT	NA	TRBV4-3	NA	TRBJ1-5
CAISKNRDSTMVQFF	TGTGCCATCAGTAAAAACCGGGACTCGACTATGGTGCAGTTCTTC	NA	TRBV10-3	NA	TRBJ2-1
CSVELGASEQYF	TGCAGCGTTGAGCTGGGGGCGTCCGAGCAGTACTTC	NA	TRBV29-1	NA	TRBJ2-7
CASSPNRGYNAEAFF	TGTGCCAGCTCGCCAAACAGGGGGTACAACGCTGAAGCTTTCTTT	TRBD1	TRBV18	NA	TRBJ1-1
CASSDVPGTEAFF	TGTGCCAGCAGTGATGTCCCGGGCACTGAAGCTTTCTTT	NA	TRBV6-1	NA	TRBJ1-1
CASSPGGGNYGYTF	TGTGCCAGCAGCCCAGGGGGCGGTAACTATGGCTACACCTTC	TRBD1	TRBV7-2	NA	TRBJ1-2
CASSGTQAFF	TGTGCCAGCTCCGGGACTCAAGCTTTCTTT	NA	TRBV18	NA	TRBJ1-1
CASRSSHRDYEQYF	TGTGCCAGCAGATCTTCACACCGAGACTACGAGCAGTACTTC	NA	TRBV6-4	NA	TRBJ2-7
CASSYVEGEKLFF	TGTGCCAGCAGTTATGTGGAGGGTGAAAAACTGTTTTTT	NA	TRBV6-5	NA	TRBJ1-4
CASSPCLAGYEQYF	TGTGCCAGCAGTCCGTGTCTAGCGGGCTACGAGCAGTACTTC	NA	TRBV21-1	NA	TRBJ2-7
CASSGEGQPYNSPLHF	TGTGCCAGCAGTGGGGAGGGACAGCCCTATAATTCACCCCTCCACTTT	TRBD1	TRBV25-1	NA	TRBJ1-6
CASSLVGAGEKLFF	TGTGCCAGCAGCTTGGTGGGGGCCGGTGAAAAACTGTTTTTT	NA	TRBV5-4	NA	TRBJ1-4
CASSLVGTSEQETQYF	TGTGCCAGCAGCTTAGTGGGGACTAGCGAACAAGAGACCCAGTACTTC	TRBD2	TRBV7-9	NA	TRBJ2-5
CASSLHSDRDEQFF	TGTGCCAGCAGCTTACATTCGGACAGGGATGAGCAGTTCTTC	TRBD1	TRBV13	NA	TRBJ2-1
CAWSDTAGFGETQYF	TGTGCCTGGAGTGATACAGCGGGATTCGGAGAGACCCAGTACTTC	TRBD2	TRBV30	NA	TRBJ2-5
CASSLGGGSTGELFF	TGTGCCAGCAGCTTAGGTGGAGGGAGTACCGGGGAGCTGTTTTTT	NA	TRBV7-9	NA	TRBJ2-2
CSVLPPGHPPNEQFF	TGCAGCGTTCTCCCCCCGGGACACCCGCCGAATGAGCAGTTCTTC	NA	TRBV29-1	NA	TRBJ2-1